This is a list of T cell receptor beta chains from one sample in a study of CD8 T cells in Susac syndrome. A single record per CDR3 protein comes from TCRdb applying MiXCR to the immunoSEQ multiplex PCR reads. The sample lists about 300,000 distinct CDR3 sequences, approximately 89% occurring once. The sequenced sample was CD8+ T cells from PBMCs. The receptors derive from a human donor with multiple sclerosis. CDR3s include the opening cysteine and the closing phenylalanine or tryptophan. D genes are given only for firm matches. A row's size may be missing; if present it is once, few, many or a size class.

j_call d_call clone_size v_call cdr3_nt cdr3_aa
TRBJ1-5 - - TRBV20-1 TGCAGTGCTAGAATCCGGGACATGGCCCGCAATCAGCCCCAGCATTTT CSARIRDMARNQPQHF
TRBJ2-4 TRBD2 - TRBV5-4 TGTGCCAGCAGCTCCCCGGGGGGGGCCAAAAACATTCAGTACTTC CASSSPGGAKNIQYF
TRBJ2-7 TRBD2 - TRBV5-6 TGTGCCAGCAGCTTGATCCTAGCGGTGTACGAGCAGTACTTC CASSLILAVYEQYF
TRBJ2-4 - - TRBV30 TGTGCCTGGAGGGATGACAGAAACATTCAGTACTTC CAWRDDRNIQYF
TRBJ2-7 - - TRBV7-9 TGTGCCAGCAGCTTGAGTCTAGCTGCCTACGAGCAGTACTTC CASSLSLAAYEQYF
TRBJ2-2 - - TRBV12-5 TGTGCTAGTGGTTTTTGGGGCGGGGAGCTGTTTTTT CASGFWGGELFF
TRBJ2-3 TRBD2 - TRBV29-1 TGCAGCGTTGAAGGGACTAGCGGCGGGACAGATACGCAGTATTTT CSVEGTSGGTDTQYF
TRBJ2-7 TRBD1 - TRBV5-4 TGTGCCAGCAGCTTGGATGGGACAGGGGACTACGAGCAGTACTTC CASSLDGTGDYEQYF
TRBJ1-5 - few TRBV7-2 TGTGCCAGCAGTTTAGGTGGGGTTGGTCAGCCCCAGCATTTT CASSLGGVGQPQHF
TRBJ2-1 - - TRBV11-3 TGTGCCAGCAGCTTAGGAGCCGGAGGTTACAATGAGCAGTTCTTC CASSLGAGGYNEQFF